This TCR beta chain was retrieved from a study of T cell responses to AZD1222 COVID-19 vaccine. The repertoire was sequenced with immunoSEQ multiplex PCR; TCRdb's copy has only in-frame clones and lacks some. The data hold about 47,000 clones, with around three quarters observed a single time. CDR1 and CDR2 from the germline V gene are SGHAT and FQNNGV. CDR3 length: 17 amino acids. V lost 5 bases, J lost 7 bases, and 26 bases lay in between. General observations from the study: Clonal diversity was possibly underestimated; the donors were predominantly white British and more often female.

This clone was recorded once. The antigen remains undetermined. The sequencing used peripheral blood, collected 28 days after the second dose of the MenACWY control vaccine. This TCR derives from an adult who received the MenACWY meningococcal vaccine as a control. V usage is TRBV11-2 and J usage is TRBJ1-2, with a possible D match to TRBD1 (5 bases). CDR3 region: CASSPTRSVGGGSGYTF. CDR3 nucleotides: TGTGCCAGCAGCCCCACCAGGAGTGTGGGGGGTGGCTCTGGCTACACCTTC.